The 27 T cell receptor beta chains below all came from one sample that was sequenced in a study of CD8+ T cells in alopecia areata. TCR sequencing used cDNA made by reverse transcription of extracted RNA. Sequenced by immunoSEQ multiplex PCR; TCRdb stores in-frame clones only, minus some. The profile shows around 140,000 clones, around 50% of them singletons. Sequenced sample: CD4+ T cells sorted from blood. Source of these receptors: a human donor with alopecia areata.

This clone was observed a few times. The CDR3 here is CASSLQTATNEKLFF. The DNA of the CDR3 is TGTGCCAGCAGTTTACAGACGGCAACTAATGAAAAACTGTTTTTT. V gene TRBV28 combines with J gene TRBJ1-4; D uncertain. Trimming stripped 2 bases from V and 0 bases from J, with 7 bases between. Germline V CDR1 and CDR2: MDHEN, SYDVKM. The CDR3 is made up of 15 amino acids.

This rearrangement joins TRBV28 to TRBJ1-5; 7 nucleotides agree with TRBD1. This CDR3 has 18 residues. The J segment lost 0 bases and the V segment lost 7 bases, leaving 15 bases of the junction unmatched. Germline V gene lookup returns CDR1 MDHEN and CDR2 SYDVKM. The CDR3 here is CASNHRDRGFLSNQPQHF. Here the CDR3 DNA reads TGTGCCAGCAATCACCGGGACAGAGGATTTCTTAGCAATCAGCCCCAGCATTTT. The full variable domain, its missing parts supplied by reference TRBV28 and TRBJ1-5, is DVKVTQSSRYLVKRTGEKVFLECVQDMDHENMFWYRQDPGLGLRLIYFSYDVKMKEKGDIPEGYSVSREKKERFSLILESASTNQTSMYLCASNHRDRGFLSNQPQHFGDGTRLSIL.

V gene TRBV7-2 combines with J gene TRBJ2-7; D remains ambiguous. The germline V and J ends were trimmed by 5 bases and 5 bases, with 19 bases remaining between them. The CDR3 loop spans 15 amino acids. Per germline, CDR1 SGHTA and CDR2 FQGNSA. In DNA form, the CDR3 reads TGTGCCAGCAGCCCTCGTCAGCTCCTTGACCACGAGCAGTACTTC. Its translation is CASSPRQLLDHEQYF. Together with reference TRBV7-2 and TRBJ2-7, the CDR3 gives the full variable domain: GAGVSQSPSNKVTEKGKDVELRCDPISGHTALYWYRQSLGQGLEFLIYFQGNSAPDKSGLPSDRFSAERTGGSVSTLTIQRTQQEDSAVYLCASSPRQLLDHEQYFGPGTRLTVT.

The CDR3, as DNA: TGCGCCAGCAGCCGGGCGGGGTCCTACGAGCAGTACTTC. Its protein is CASSRAGSYEQYF. The V gene is TRBV5-1, the J gene TRBJ2-7, with a possible D match to TRBD2 (6 bases). CDR3 length: 13 amino acids. Deletions cut 4 bases from V and 1 base from J, with 9 bases between. The germline V gene has CDR1 SGHRS and CDR2 YFSETQ.

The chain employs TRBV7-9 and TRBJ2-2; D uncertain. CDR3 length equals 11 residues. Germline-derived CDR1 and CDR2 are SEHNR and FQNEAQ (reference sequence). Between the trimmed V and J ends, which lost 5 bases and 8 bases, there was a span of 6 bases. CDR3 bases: TGTGCCAGCAGCCCACCTGGGGAGCTGTTTTTT. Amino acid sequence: CASSPPGELFF.

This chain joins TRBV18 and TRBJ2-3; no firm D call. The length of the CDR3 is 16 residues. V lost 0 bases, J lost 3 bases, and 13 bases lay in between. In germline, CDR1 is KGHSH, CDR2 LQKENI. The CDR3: CASSPPGWPPTDTQYF. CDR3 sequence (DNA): TGTGCCAGCTCACCACCAGGGTGGCCCCCTACAGATACGCAGTATTTT.

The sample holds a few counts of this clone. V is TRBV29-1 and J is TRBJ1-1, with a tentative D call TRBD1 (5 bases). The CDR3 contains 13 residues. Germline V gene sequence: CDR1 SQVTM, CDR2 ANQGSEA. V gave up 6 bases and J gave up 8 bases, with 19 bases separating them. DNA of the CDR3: TGCAGCGTGGCCGGGACCGTGGAAGCGGAAGCTTTCTTT. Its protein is CSVAGTVEAEAFF. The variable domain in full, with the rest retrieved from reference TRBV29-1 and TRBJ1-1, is SAVISQKPSRDICQRGTSLTIQCQVDSQVTMMFWYRQQPGQSLTLIATANQGSEATYESGFVIDKFPISRPNLTFSTLTVSNMSPEDSSIYLCSVAGTVEAEAFFGQGTRLTVV.

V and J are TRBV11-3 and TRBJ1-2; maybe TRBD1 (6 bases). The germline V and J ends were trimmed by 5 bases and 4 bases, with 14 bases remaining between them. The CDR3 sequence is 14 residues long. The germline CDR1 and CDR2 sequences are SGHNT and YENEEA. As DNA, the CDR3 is TGTGCCAGCAGCCCAGGACAGCAGATCTATGGCTACACCTTC. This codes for CASSPGQQIYGYTF.

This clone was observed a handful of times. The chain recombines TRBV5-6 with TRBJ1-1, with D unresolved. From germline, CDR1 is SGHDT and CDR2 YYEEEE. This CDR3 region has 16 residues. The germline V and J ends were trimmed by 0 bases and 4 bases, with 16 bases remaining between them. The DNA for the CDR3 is TGTGCCAGCAGCTTGGAAGGGCGGGGTACGGTCACTGAAGCTTTCTTT. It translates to CASSLEGRGTVTEAFF.

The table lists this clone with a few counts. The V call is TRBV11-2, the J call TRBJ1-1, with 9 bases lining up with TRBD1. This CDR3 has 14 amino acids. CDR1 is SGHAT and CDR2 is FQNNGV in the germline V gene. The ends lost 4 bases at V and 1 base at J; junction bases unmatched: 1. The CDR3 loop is CASSSGQGNTEAFF. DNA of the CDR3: TGTGCCAGCAGCTCGGGACAGGGGAACACTGAAGCTTTCTTT.

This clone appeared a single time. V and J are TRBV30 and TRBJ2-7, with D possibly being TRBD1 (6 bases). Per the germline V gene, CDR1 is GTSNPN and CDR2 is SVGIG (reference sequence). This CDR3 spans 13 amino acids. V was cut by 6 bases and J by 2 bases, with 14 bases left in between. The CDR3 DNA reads TGTGCCTGCTACAGGGACCTGACCTACGAGCAGTACTTC. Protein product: CACYRDLTYEQYF.

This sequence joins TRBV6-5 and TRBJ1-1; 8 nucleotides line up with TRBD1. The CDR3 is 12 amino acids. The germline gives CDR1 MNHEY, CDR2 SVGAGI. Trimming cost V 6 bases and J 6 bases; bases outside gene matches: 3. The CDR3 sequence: CASSLDRAEAFF. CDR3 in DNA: TGTGCCAGCAGCTTGGACAGGGCTGAAGCTTTCTTT.

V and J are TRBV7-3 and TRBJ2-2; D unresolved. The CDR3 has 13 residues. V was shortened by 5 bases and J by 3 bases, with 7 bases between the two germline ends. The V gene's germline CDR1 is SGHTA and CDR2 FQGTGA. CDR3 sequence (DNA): TGTGCCAGCAGCGCCCAATACACCGGGGAGCTGTTTTTT. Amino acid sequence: CASSAQYTGELFF. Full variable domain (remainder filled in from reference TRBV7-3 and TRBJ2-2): GAGVSQTPSNKVTEKGKYVELRCDPISGHTALYWYRQSLGQGPEFLIYFQGTGAADDSGLPNDRFFAVRPEGSVSTLKIQRTERGDSAVYLCASSAQYTGELFFGEGSRLTVL.

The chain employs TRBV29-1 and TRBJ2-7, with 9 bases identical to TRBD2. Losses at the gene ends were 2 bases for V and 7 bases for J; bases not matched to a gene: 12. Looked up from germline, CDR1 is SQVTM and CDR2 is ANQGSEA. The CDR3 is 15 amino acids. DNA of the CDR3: TGCAGCGTTGAAATTATAGCGGGAGAGGATTGGGAGCAGTACTTC. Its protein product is CSVEIIAGEDWEQYF.

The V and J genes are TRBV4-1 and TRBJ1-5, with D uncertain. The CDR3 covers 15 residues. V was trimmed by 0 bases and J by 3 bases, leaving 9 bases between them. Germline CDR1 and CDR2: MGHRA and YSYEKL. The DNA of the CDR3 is TGCGCCAGCAGCCAAGAATTAGTTATCAATCAGCCCCAGCATTTT. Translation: CASSQELVINQPQHF.

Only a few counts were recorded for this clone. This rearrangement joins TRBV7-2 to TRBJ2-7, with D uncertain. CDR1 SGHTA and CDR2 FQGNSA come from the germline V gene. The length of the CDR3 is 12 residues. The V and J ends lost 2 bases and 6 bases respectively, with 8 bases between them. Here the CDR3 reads CASSLQMGEQYF. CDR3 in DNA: TGTGCCAGCAGCTTACAAATGGGCGAGCAGTACTTC. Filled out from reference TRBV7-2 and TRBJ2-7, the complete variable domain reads GAGVSQSPSNKVTEKGKDVELRCDPISGHTALYWYRQSLGQGLEFLIYFQGNSAPDKSGLPSDRFSAERTGGSVSTLTIQRTQQEDSAVYLCASSLQMGEQYFGPGTRLTVT.

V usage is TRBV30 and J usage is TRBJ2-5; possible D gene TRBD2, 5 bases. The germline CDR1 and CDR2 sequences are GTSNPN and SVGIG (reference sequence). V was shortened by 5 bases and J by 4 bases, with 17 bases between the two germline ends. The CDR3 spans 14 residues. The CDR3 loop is CAWVTPGKRETQYF. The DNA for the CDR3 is TGTGCCTGGGTCACGCCCGGGAAACGAGAGACCCAGTACTTC.

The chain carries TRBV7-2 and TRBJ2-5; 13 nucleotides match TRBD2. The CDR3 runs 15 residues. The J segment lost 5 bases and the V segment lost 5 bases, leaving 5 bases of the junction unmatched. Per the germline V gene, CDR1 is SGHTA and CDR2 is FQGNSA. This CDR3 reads CASSETSGRRETQYF. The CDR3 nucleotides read TGTGCCAGCAGCGAGACTAGCGGGAGGCGGGAGACCCAGTACTTC.

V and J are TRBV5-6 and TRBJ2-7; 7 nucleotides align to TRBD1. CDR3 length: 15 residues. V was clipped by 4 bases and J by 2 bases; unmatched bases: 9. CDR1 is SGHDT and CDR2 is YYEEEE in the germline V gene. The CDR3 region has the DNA TGTGCCAGCAGCCTACAGGGGCCGCTCGCCTACGAGCAGTACTTC. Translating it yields CASSLQGPLAYEQYF.

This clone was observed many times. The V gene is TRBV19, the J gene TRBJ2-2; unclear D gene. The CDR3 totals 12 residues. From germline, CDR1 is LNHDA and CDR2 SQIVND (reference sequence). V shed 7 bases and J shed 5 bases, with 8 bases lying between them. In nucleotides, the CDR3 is TGTGCCAGTAAATACTTAACCGGGGAGCTGTTTTTT. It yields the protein CASKYLTGELFF.

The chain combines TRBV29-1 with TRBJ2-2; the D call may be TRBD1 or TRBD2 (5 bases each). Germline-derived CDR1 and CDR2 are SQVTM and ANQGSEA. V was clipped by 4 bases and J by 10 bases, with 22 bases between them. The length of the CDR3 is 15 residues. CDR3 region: CSVVVPGPQLEELFF. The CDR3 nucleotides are TGCAGCGTTGTGGTGCCAGGGCCCCAACTAGAGGAGCTGTTTTTT.

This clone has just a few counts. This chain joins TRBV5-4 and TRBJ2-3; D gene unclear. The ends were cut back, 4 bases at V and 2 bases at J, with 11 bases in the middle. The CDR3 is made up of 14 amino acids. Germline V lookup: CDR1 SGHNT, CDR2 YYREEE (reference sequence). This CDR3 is CASSPPWNTDTQYF. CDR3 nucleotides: TGTGCCAGCAGCCCCCCCTGGAACACAGATACGCAGTATTTT.

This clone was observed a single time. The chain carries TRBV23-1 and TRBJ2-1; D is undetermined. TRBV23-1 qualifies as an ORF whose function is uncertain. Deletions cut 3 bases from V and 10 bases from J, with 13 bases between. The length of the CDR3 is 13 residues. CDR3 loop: CASSQPYLDEQFF. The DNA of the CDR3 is TGCGCCAGCAGTCAGCCCTATCTTGACGAGCAGTTCTTC.

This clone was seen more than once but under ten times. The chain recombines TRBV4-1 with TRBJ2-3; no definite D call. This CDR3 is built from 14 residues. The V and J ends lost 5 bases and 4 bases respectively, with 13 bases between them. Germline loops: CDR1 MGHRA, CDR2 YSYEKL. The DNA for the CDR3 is TGCGCCAGCAGCATGAACACAGTCGCAGATACGCAGTATTTT. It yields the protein CASSMNTVADTQYF.

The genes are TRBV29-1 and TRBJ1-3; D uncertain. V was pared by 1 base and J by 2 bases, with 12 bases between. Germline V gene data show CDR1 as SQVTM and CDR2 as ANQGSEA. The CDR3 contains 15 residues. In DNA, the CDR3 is TGCAGCGTTGAAGGAATAGGCGGGACTGGAAACACCATATATTTT. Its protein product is CSVEGIGGTGNTIYF.

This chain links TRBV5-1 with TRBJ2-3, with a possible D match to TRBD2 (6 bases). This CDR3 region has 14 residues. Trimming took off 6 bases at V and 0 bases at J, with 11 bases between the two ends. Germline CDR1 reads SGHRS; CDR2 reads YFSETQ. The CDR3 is CASTPGVSTDTQYF. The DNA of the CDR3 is TGCGCCAGCACTCCGGGGGTTAGCACAGATACGCAGTATTTT.

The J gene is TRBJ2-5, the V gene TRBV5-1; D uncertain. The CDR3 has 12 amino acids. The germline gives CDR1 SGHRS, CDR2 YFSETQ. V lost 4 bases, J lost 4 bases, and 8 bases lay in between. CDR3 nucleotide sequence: TGCGCCAGCAGCGCGACGCGAGAGACCCAGTACTTC. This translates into CASSATRETQYF.